A selection of T cell receptor beta chains follows, all from one sample in a study of monozygotic twins with inflammatory bowel disease. After re-calling the 5' RACE reads, TCRdb lists one entry per CDR3 protein, DNA absent. The table lists around 450,000 distinct CDR3 sequences. The specimen sequenced was blood. These receptors originate from a human donor with ulcerative colitis or Crohn's disease, or a healthy co-twin of an affected twin (not recorded which). The CDR3 runs from the conserved cysteine through the conserved F or W. Each record gives: J gene, V gene, CDR3 protein.

j_call: TRBJ1-6; v_call: TRBV18; cdr3_aa: CASSQLDGRNSPLHF
j_call: TRBJ1-5; v_call: TRBV19; cdr3_aa: CASSMEQDRPRPQHF
j_call: TRBJ1-5; v_call: TRBV7-8; cdr3_aa: CASSLQSYNQPQHF
j_call: TRBJ1-3; v_call: TRBV20-1; cdr3_aa: CSASPGTPVGNTIYF
j_call: TRBJ2-1; v_call: TRBV5-6; cdr3_aa: CAASQGDLRNEQFF
j_call: TRBJ2-2; v_call: TRBV7-8; cdr3_aa: CASVLDASGELFF
j_call: TRBJ2-3; v_call: TRBV6-2/TRBV6-3; cdr3_aa: CASRNNPRGTDTQYF
j_call: TRBJ1-1; v_call: TRBV29-1; cdr3_aa: CSVHGNTEAFF
j_call: TRBJ1-4; v_call: TRBV4-1; cdr3_aa: CASSQVGQLFF
j_call: TRBJ2-5; v_call: TRBV24-1; cdr3_aa: CATSDSAGTGETQYF
j_call: TRBJ2-1; v_call: TRBV2; cdr3_aa: CASQEGALNEQFF
j_call: TRBJ2-1; v_call: TRBV5-1; cdr3_aa: CASSLVPPGQGNNEQFF
j_call: TRBJ1-5; v_call: TRBV19; cdr3_aa: CASRMRGRGPNQPQHF
j_call: TRBJ1-5; v_call: TRBV7-2; cdr3_aa: CASSATGAKQPQHF
j_call: TRBJ1-5; v_call: TRBV24-1; cdr3_aa: CATSAPGPPDNQPQHF
j_call: TRBJ2-7; v_call: TRBV5-6; cdr3_aa: CASSSDSFYEQYF
j_call: TRBJ2-7; v_call: TRBV10-3; cdr3_aa: CAISSGTPIHEQYF
j_call: TRBJ1-5; v_call: TRBV4-2; cdr3_aa: CASSQELLQGRIRGRPQHF